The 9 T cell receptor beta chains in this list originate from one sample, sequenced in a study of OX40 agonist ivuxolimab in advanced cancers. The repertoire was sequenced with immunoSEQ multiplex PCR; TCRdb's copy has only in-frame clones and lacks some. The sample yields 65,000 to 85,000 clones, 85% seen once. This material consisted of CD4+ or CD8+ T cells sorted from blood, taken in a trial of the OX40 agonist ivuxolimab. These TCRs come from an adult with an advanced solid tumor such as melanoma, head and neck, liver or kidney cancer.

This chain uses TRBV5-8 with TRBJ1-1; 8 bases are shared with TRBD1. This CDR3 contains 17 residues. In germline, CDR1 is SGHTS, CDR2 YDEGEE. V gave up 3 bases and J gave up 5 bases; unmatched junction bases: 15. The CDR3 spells CASSSFQGQGGETEAFF. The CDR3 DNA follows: TGTGCCAGCAGCTCGTTCCAAGGACAGGGTGGAGAAACTGAAGCTTTCTTT.

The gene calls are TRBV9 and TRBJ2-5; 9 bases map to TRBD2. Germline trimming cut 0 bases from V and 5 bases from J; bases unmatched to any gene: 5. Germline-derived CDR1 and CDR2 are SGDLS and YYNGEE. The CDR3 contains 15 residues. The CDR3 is CASSVAASGVETQYF. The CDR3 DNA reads TGTGCCAGCAGCGTAGCAGCTAGCGGGGTGGAGACCCAGTACTTC.

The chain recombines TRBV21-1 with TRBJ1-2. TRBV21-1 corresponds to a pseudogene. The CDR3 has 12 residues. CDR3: CASRGGHVGYTF. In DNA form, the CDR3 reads TGTGCCAGCCGCGGAGGGCACGTAGGCTACACCTTC.

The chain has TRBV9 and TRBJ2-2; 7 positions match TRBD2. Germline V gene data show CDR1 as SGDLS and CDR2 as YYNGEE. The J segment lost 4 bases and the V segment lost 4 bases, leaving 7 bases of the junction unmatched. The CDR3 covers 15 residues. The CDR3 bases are TGTGCCAGCAGCCTGGAAGGGAGGGGCACCGGGGAGCTGTTTTTT. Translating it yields CASSLEGRGTGELFF.

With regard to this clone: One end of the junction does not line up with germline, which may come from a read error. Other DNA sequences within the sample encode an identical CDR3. CDR3: CASSRWTPRDEQFF. In DNA form, the CDR3 reads TGCGCCAGCAGCCGATGGACCCCCCGGGATGAACAGTTCTTC. The chain recombines TRBV4-3 with TRBJ2-1, with D maybe TRBD2 (5 bases). Germline-derived CDR1 and CDR2 are LGHNA and YSLEER. The CDR3 totals 14 residues.

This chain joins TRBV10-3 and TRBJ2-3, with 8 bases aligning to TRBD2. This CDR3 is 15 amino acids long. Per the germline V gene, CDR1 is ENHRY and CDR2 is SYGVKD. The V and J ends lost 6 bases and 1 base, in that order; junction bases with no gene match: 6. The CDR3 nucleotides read TGTGCCATCAGGAAAGCGGGGGTGGGCACAGATACGCAGTATTTT. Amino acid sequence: CAIRKAGVGTDTQYF.

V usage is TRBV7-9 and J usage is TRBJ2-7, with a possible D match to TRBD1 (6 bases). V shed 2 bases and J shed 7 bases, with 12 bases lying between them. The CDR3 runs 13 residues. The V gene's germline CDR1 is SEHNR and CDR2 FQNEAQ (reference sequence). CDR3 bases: TGTGCCAGCAGCTTAAAACCCGGACAGGAGCAGTACTTC. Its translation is CASSLKPGQEQYF.

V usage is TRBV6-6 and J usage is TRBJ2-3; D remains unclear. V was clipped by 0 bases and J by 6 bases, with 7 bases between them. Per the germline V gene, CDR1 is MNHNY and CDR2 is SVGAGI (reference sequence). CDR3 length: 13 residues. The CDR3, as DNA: TGTGCCAGCAGTTACTCGAGCGTGGATACGCAGTATTTT. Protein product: CASSYSSVDTQYF.

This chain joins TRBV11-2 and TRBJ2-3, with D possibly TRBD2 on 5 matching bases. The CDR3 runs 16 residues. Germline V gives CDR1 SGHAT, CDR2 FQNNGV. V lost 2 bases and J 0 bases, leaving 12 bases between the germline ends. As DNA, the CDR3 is TGTGCCAGCAGCTTACGAGCGGTACCTAGCACAGATACGCAGTATTTT. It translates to CASSLRAVPSTDTQYF.